Presented here are 19 T cell receptor beta chains from one specimen sequenced in a study of OX40 agonist ivuxolimab in advanced cancers. Sequenced by immunoSEQ multiplex PCR; TCRdb stores in-frame clones only, minus some. Of some 140,000 clones listed, 85% to 95% were seen once; the top ten hold about 0.93%. The source was CD4+ or CD8+ T cells sorted from blood, collected in a trial of the OX40 agonist ivuxolimab. These receptor sequences come from an adult with an advanced solid tumor such as melanoma, head and neck, liver or kidney cancer.

This chain uses TRBV2 with TRBJ1-4; 8 nucleotides agree with TRBD1. The V gene end was trimmed by 8 bases and the J gene end by 3 bases; junction bases not matched to a gene: 11. Germline V CDR1 and CDR2: SNHLY, FYNNEI. The length of the CDR3 is 16 residues. The CDR3 coding sequence is TGTGCCAGCCTGGACAGGGTTCTTGCGTCTAATGAAAAACTGTTTTTT. It yields the protein CASLDRVLASNEKLFF.

The chain carries TRBV6-1 and TRBJ1-2; 7 bases map to TRBD1. V dropped 10 bases and J dropped 6; count of bases not matched to a gene: 11. The CDR3 runs to 13 residues. Germline CDR1 MNHNS, CDR2 SASEGT. In DNA form, the CDR3 reads TGTGCCATCTATCCGGGACAGCTCGATGGCTACACCTTC. Its protein product is CAIYPGQLDGYTF.

The rearrangement links TRBV7-2 to TRBJ1-1; perhaps TRBD1 as D (6 bases). There are 15 residues in the CDR3. CDR1 is SGHTA, CDR2 FQGNSA, per germline. The V end was cut by 5 bases, the J end by 5 bases, with 18 bases between. The CDR3 bases are TGTGCCAGCAGCAGAGAGTCCAGGGGCAGTACTGAAGCTTTCTTT. It encodes CASSRESRGSTEAFF.

This chain uses TRBV4-3 with TRBJ2-3, with D unclear. This CDR3 comprises 13 residues. Trimming took 0 bases from V and 6 from J, leaving 7 bases between them. Germline loops: CDR1 LGHNA, CDR2 YSLEER. CDR3 region: CASSQEGRDTQYF. DNA of the CDR3: TGCGCCAGCAGCCAAGAGGGTCGCGATACGCAGTATTTT.

The chain has TRBV5-6 and TRBJ2-2; TRBD2 matches 12 bases. Germline V CDR1 and CDR2: SGHDT, YYEEEE. The CDR3 is made up of 16 amino acids. J lost 4 bases, V lost 4 bases, and 5 bases had no gene match. The CDR3 here is CASSRWTSGTTGELFF. The CDR3 bases are TGTGCCAGCAGCCGATGGACTAGCGGGACCACCGGGGAGCTGTTTTTT.

V gene TRBV6-6 combines with J gene TRBJ2-1, with D perhaps assigned TRBD1 or TRBD2 (6 bases each). V was clipped by 0 bases and J by 7 bases, with 16 bases between them. Germline assignment: CDR1 MNHNY and CDR2 SVGAGI (reference sequence). The CDR3 contains 16 residues. In DNA form, the CDR3 reads TGTGCCAGCAGTTACTCCAAGTCGGGGGCCCCAAATGAGCAGTTCTTC. This translates into CASSYSKSGAPNEQFF.

The J gene is TRBJ2-5, the V gene TRBV7-2; D call uncertain. Trimming took off 1 base at V and 5 bases at J, with 5 bases between the two ends. The CDR3 is made up of 12 amino acids. Looked up from germline, CDR1 is SGHTA and CDR2 is FQGNSA. As DNA, the CDR3 is TGTGCCAGCAGCTTAGGCGAGGAGACCCAGTACTTC. This gives the protein CASSLGEETQYF.

This rearrangement joins TRBV5-4 to TRBJ2-3, with D perhaps matching TRBD2 (5 bases). This CDR3 has 14 residues. V lost 3 bases and J lost 6, with 14 bases in between. CDR1 is SGHNT, CDR2 YYREEE, per germline (reference sequence). CDR3 protein: CASSSSQLVDTQYF. The CDR3 bases are TGTGCCAGCAGCTCCTCCCAACTAGTCGATACGCAGTATTTT.

The V gene is TRBV5-6, the J gene TRBJ2-2; 10 bases line up with TRBD1. V was pared by 3 bases and J by 5 bases, with 1 base of the junction left unmatched. This CDR3 comprises 14 residues. Germline V CDR1 and CDR2: SGHDT, YYEEEE. The CDR3 here is CASSSDRGTGELFF. For the CDR3, the DNA is TGTGCCAGCAGCTCGGACAGGGGGACCGGGGAGCTGTTTTTT. Together with reference TRBV5-6 and TRBJ2-2, the CDR3 gives the full variable domain: DAGVTQSPTHLIKTRGQQVTLRCSPKSGHDTVSWYQQALGQGPQFIFQYYEEEERQRGNFPDRFSGHQFPNYSSELNVNALLLGDSALYLCASSSDRGTGELFFGEGSRLTVL.

The rearrangement uses TRBV27 and TRBJ2-5; 7 nucleotides line up with TRBD2. Losses at the gene ends were 6 bases for V and 5 bases for J; bases not matched to a gene: 9. CDR3 size: 14 residues. Germline V lookup: CDR1 MNHEY, CDR2 SMNVEV (reference sequence). The CDR3 nucleotides read TGTGCCAGCAGGGCGGCGGGGGTGGTGGAGACCCAGTACTTC. This gives the protein CASRAAGVVETQYF.

This clone has a handful of counts. The chain has TRBV29-1 and TRBJ2-2; the match to TRBD2 covers 7 bases. Germline assignment: CDR1 SQVTM and CDR2 ANQGSEA. The V gene end was trimmed by 5 bases and the J gene end by 2 bases; junction bases not matched to a gene: 8. CDR3 size: 15 residues. CDR3 coding DNA: TGCAGCGTTATTAATTCAGCGGGAAACACCGGGGAGCTGTTTTTT. It yields the protein CSVINSAGNTGELFF.

This clone came up once. In nucleotides, the CDR3 is TGTGCCAGCAGCCTAAGCTCCTACAATGAGCAGTTCTTC. Translating it yields CASSLSSYNEQFF. This sequence joins TRBV11-3 and TRBJ2-1; no reliable D call. The CDR3 has 13 residues. Trimming took 5 bases from V and 0 from J, leaving 5 bases between them. In germline, CDR1 is SGHNT, CDR2 YENEEA.

CDR3 bases: TGTGCCAGTAGTAGAACTAGCGTAAACTCCTACGAGCAGTACTTC. This sequence encodes CASSRTSVNSYEQYF. V usage is TRBV19 and J usage is TRBJ2-7; 7 bases align to TRBD2. CDR3 length: 15 amino acids. J gave up 0 bases and V 4 bases, and 6 bases lay outside the gene matches. Germline loops: CDR1 LNHDA, CDR2 SQIVND (reference sequence).

The chain carries TRBV27 and TRBJ2-2, with 10 bases fitting TRBD1. The J segment lost 4 bases and the V segment lost 7 bases, leaving 6 bases of the junction unmatched. The CDR3 is made up of 15 amino acids. Germline-derived CDR1 and CDR2 are MNHEY and SMNVEV (reference sequence). This CDR3 is CASTLTGGVTGELFF. The CDR3 bases are TGTGCCAGCACCCTGACAGGGGGCGTCACCGGGGAGCTGTTTTTT.

The CDR3 region is CASSLRSGGPGTQYF. The DNA for the CDR3 is TGTGCCAGCAGCTTACGGTCGGGGGGGCCTGGGACCCAGTACTTC. The chain couples TRBV7-9 to TRBJ2-5, with 8 bases matching TRBD2. CDR3 length equals 15 residues. V lost 2 bases to trimming and J lost 7 bases; unmatched junction nucleotides: 9. Per germline, CDR1 SEHNR and CDR2 FQNEAQ (reference sequence).

The V call is TRBV30, the J call TRBJ1-1, with unresolved D. Germline V gives CDR1 GTSNPN, CDR2 SVGIG (reference sequence). The V and J ends lost 0 bases and 1 base respectively, with 9 bases between them. This CDR3 is built from 14 residues. The CDR3 DNA reads as TGTGCCTGGAGTGTCGGCGGTTCGAACACTGAAGCTTTCTTT. Translating gives CAWSVGGSNTEAFF.

V and J are TRBV4-2 and TRBJ2-7; the match to TRBD1 covers 9 bases. V lost 2 bases to trimming and J lost 6 bases; unmatched junction nucleotides: 8. The CDR3 is made up of 15 amino acids. Per germline, CDR1 LGHNA and CDR2 YNFKEQ. CDR3 DNA sequence: TGTGCCAGCAGCCAACTAGGGACAGGGCGCGGCGAGCAGTACTTC. Protein sequence: CASSQLGTGRGEQYF.

The J gene is TRBJ1-1, the V gene TRBV6-5; 7 bases align to TRBD1. Losses at the gene ends were 6 bases for V and 1 base for J; bases not matched to a gene: 5. The CDR3 covers 14 residues. Looked up from germline, CDR1 is MNHEY and CDR2 is SVGAGI. The CDR3 protein is CASSQDRSNTEAFF. The CDR3 DNA sequence: TGTGCCAGCAGCCAGGACAGGTCGAACACTGAAGCTTTCTTT.

The CDR3 sequence: CASSLYRGRLTGELFF. The DNA for the CDR3 is TGTGCCAGCTCACTCTACAGGGGGCGCTTGACCGGGGAGCTGTTTTTT. The chain combines TRBV18 with TRBJ2-2, with 9 bases lining up with TRBD1. Germline CDR1 reads KGHSH; CDR2 reads LQKENI. V shed 4 bases and J 5 bases; nucleotides not matched to a gene: 8. This CDR3 has 16 residues. The entire variable domain, with the rest obtained from reference TRBV18 and TRBJ2-2, is as follows: NAGVMQNPRHLVRRRGQEARLRCSPMKGHSHVYWYRQLPEEGLKFMVYLQKENIIDESGMPKERFSAEFPKEGPSILRIQQVVRGDSAAYFCASSLYRGRLTGELFFGEGSRLTVL.